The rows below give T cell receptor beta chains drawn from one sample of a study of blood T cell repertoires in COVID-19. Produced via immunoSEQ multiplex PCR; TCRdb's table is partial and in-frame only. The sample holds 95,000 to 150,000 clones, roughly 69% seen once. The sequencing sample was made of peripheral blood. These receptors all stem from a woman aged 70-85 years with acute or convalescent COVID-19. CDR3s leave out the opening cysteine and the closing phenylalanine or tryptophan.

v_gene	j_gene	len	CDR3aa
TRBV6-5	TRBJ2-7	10	AATGGGGEQY
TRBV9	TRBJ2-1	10	ASEDRGNEQF
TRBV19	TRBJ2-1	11	ASRPLTGNEQF
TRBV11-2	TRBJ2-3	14	ASSLRLAGEADTQY
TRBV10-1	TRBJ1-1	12	ASSVGGPNTEAF
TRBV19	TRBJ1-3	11	ASRFSSGNTIY
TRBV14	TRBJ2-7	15	ASSPPGLATRTYEQY
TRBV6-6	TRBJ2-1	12	ALGGLDSYNEQF
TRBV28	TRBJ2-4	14	ASSLTSGNSKNIQY
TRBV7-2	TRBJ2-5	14	ASSSTSGGVQETQY
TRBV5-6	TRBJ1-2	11	ASSPPTGGGYT
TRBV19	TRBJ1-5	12	ASSPEGSNQPQH
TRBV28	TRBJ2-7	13	ASRSGTGGPYEQY
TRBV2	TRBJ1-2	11	ASRKTGVDGYT
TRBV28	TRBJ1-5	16	ASSGVAADVYSNQPQH
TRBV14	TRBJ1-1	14	ASSQDEGAMNTEAF
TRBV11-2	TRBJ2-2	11	ASSSSWTGELF
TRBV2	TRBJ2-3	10	ASSGTADTQY
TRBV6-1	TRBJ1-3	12	ASSERAGRNTIY
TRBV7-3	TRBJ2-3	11	ASSFQGADTQY
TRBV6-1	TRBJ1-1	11	ASSEYERTEAF
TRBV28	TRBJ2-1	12	ASSLRTEYNEQF
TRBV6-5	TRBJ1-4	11	ASRTGANEKLF
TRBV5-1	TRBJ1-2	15	ASSLRAQGSPNYGYT
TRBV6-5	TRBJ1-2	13	ASSYRAGAGYGYT
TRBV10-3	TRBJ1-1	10	ATRPQGGEAF
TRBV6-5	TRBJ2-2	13	ATYIEDRLTGELF
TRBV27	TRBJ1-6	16	ASSPSGTGSSYNSPLH
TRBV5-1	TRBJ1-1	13	ASSYSGQTNTEAF
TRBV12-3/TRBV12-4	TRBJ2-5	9	ASSFGETQY
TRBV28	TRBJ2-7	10	ASRHRTYEQY
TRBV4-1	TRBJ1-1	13	ASSQRQGGVTEAF
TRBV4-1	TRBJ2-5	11	ASSQGRGETQY
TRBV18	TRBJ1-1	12	ASSEARGNTEAF
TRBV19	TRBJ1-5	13	ASSPLTGTNQPQH
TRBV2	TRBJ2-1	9	ASSLYNEQF
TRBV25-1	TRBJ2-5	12	ASSERGSGETQY
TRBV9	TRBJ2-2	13	ASSVRTGGDGELF
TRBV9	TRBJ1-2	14	ASSVELQGANYGYT
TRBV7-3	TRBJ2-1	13	ASSLRDRGDNEQF
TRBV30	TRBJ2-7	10	AWRTGAYEQY
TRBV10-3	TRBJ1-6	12	AISTGTGDSPLH
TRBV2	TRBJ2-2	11	AGRLHISGELF
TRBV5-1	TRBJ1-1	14	ASSSGQGARNTEAF
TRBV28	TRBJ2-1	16	ASSLHLGTSGENNEQF
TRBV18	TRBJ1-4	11	ASSRDFNEKLF
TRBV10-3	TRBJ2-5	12	AISERGGSETQY
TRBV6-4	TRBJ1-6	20	ASSDRRGYRPSMLADNSPLH
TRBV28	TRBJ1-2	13	ASSPPGQGSYGYT